The clone carrying this TCR beta chain was counted ten times or more. The antigen is undetermined. In TCRdb, the multiplex PCR reads were re-called with MiXCR into one record per CDR3 protein. The sample includes about 230,000 distinct CDR3 sequences, 32% of them seen just once. These data come from a study of breast tumors, draining lymph nodes, adjacent tissues. The lymph nodes were axillary draining lymph nodes from breast cancer patients. Study-level points and caveats: Most tumor T cells seemingly derive from lymph node, then expand in tumor. Tumor T cell lymph node origin was a supported hypothesis, not proven. Luminal-like breast cancer showed significantly greater tumor-nontumor repertoire similarity than basal-like breast cancer did. Tumors had less TCR diversity than lymph nodes, more than nontumor tissue.

Sequencing was carried out using axillary lymph node tissue. The clonotype originates from a female donor with breast cancer. Some clones in this sample may be carry-over from other donors' samples.

The CDR3 loop reads CASSPRQVPGNTIYF. CDR3 DNA sequence: TGTGCCAGCAGCCCAAGACAGGTCCCTGGAAACACCATATATTTT. J is TRBJ1-3 and V is TRBV11-3; D might be TRBD1 (6 bases). Trimming shortened V by 5 bases and J by 2 bases, and 13 bases separated the two germline ends. The CDR3 sequence is 15 residues long. Germline-derived CDR1 and CDR2 are SGHNT and YENEEA. Complete variable domain (other parts from reference TRBV11-3 and TRBJ1-3): EAGVVQSPRYKIIEKKQPVAFWCNPISGHNTLYWYLQNLGQGPELLIRYENEEAVDDSQLPKDRFSAERLKGVDSTLKIQPAELGDSAVYLCASSPRQVPGNTIYFGEGSWLTVV.